This TCR beta chain was recorded in a study of blood T cell repertoires in COVID-19. Authors' processing steps: Amplification of reference gene primers was used by the study to estimate nucleated cell counts. Profiled with immunoSEQ multiplex PCR; TCRdb holds only in-frame clones, not every one. That table furnishes V, J and clone size, whereas the DNA furnished D and trimming. The repertoire holds around 260,000 clones, with around nine tenths as singletons. The CDR3 extends over 19 amino acids. The germline V gene has CDR1 MDHEN and CDR2 SYDVKM. The V segment lost 3 bases and the J segment 0 bases; nucleotides outside the gene matches: 17.

Sequenced input: peripheral blood. This chain links TRBV28 with TRBJ2-7; TRBD1 matches 7 bases. The sequence was obtained from a man aged 25 to 45 with acute or convalescent COVID-19. The CDR3 here is CASSFHITSQGQVSYEQYF. The CDR3 nucleotides read TGTGCCAGCAGTTTCCACATTACATCCCAAGGACAGGTCTCCTACGAGCAGTACTTC.